This TCR beta chain was recorded in a study of blood T cell repertoires in COVID-19. Germline lookup yields CDR1 SEHNR and CDR2 FQNEAQ (reference sequence). Unmatched junction bases numbered 4, after V lost 11 bases and J lost 0 bases. This CDR3 is 14 amino acids long. The protocol was immunoSEQ multiplex PCR, while the TCRdb copy is restricted to in-frame clones and leaves out a portion. The table shows approximately 110,000 clones, with 75% to 85% occurring only once. The rearrangement links TRBV7-9 to TRBJ1-1; 12 nucleotides agree with TRBD1. This receptor was taken from a woman of 80 years or more with active or convalescent COVID-19. Sequences were obtained from peripheral blood. CDR3 DNA: TGTGCCCAGGGACAGGGGGCTTTGAACACTGAAGCTTTCTTT. It encodes CAQGQGALNTEAFF.